The rows below give T cell receptor beta chains drawn from one sample of a study of PD-1 blockade in mismatch repair-deficient tumors. The repertoire was sequenced with immunoSEQ multiplex PCR; TCRdb's copy has only in-frame clones and lacks some. The repertoire holds around 130,000 clones, with 88% as singletons. Source: peripheral blood, taken approximately 71 weeks after starting pembrolizumab. The receptors derive from an adult with mismatch repair-deficient cancer. Both conserved end residues are part of each CDR3. The order of the fields is CDR3 length, D gene, V gene, J gene, clone size, CDR3 protein, CDR3 DNA. D genes are given only for firm matches. The listing skips clone size in some rows; elsewhere it reads once, few, many or a size class.

13,-,TRBV7-2,TRBJ2-7,-,CASSLSGSYEQYF,TGTGCCAGCAGCTTATCGGGTTCCTACGAGCAGTACTTC
16,TRBD2,TRBV27,TRBJ2-7,-,CASSLAGEGTSSVQYF,TGTGCCAGCAGTTTAGCAGGGGAAGGGACTAGTTCGGTGCAGTACTTC
14,TRBD1,TRBV7-6,TRBJ2-5,-,CASSRDTGGETQYF,TGTGCCAGCAGCCGGGACACAGGGGGGGAGACCCAGTACTTC
14,TRBD1,TRBV29-1,TRBJ1-1,-,CSVVAGGRLTEAFF,TGCAGCGTTGTTGCAGGGGGGCGGCTCACTGAAGCTTTCTTT
13,TRBD1,TRBV29-1,TRBJ2-7,-,CSAAGTGVDEQYF,TGCAGCGCCGCCGGGACAGGGGTGGACGAGCAGTACTTC
12,-,TRBV27,TRBJ2-7,-,CASSKQGFEQYF,TGTGCCAGCAGCAAACAGGGTTTCGAGCAGTACTTC
14,TRBD1,TRBV19,TRBJ1-3,few,CASRDRSSGNTIYF,TGTGCCAGTAGGGACAGGAGCTCTGGAAACACCATATATTTT
13,-,TRBV30,TRBJ2-3,-,CAWSWTDTDTQYF,TGTGCCTGGTCGTGGACGGACACAGATACGCAGTATTTT
15,TRBD1,TRBV4-1,TRBJ2-7,-,CASSQPGQGLYEQYF,TGCGCCAGCAGCCAACCGGGACAGGGTCTTTACGAGCAGTACTTC
15,-,TRBV30,TRBJ2-7,-,CAWISRDTQTYEQYF,TGTGCCTGGATTTCCCGGGACACTCAGACCTACGAGCAGTACTTC
13,-,TRBV6-5,TRBJ2-1,-,CASGSSGVGEQFF,TGTGCCAGCGGGTCTTCGGGAGTGGGTGAGCAGTTCTTC
12,-,TRBV4-1,TRBJ2-1,-,CASSHPDNEQFF,TGCGCCAGCAGCCACCCTGACAATGAGCAGTTCTTC
15,-,TRBV19,TRBJ2-1,-,CASSEVRASYNEQFF,TGTGCCAGTAGTGAAGTTCGGGCGTCCTACAATGAGCAGTTCTTC
19,-,TRBV13,TRBJ1-1,-,CASSLWANLWGAGGTEAFF,TGTGCCAGCAGCTTATGGGCCAACCTCTGGGGGGCCGGGGGCACTGAAGCTTTCTTT
13,-,TRBV10-2,TRBJ2-7,-,CASSEGKTYEQYF,TGCGCCAGCAGTGAGGGCAAAACCTACGAGCAGTACTTC
17,TRBD1,TRBV19,TRBJ1-2,once,CASSITSGTGANYGYTF,TGTGCCAGTAGTATTACCTCCGGGACAGGGGCTAACTATGGCTACACCTTC
15,-,TRBV5-1,TRBJ2-1,-,CASSLTGNLYNEQFF,TGCGCCAGCAGCTTGACAGGGAACCTTTACAATGAGCAGTTCTTC
17,-,TRBV29-1,TRBJ1-5,-,CSVVEGTNPYSNQPQHF,TGCAGCGTTGTGGAGGGGACGAACCCTTATAGCAATCAGCCCCAGCATTTT
14,-,TRBV7-9,TRBJ1-2,-,CASSSGQSYYGYTF,TGTGCCAGCAGCTCAGGACAGTCCTACTATGGCTACACCTTC
12,-,TRBV2,TRBJ2-7,-,CAIFTEPYEQYF,TGTGCCATCTTCACAGAGCCCTACGAGCAGTACTTC
13,-,TRBV4-1,TRBJ1-2,-,CASSQVGGEGYTF,TGCGCCAGCAGCCAAGTTGGGGGGGAGGGCTACACCTTC
19,TRBD2,TRBV4-2,TRBJ2-5,-,CASSQDWGKTSGPKETQYF,TGTGCCAGCAGCCAAGACTGGGGTAAGACTAGCGGTCCTAAAGAGACCCAGTACTTC
15,-,TRBV11-2,TRBJ2-3,-,CASSDGTLRTDTQYF,TGTGCCAGCAGCGACGGGACACTTCGCACAGATACGCAGTATTTT
13,-,TRBV7-8,TRBJ1-1,-,CASSSLDYTEAFF,TGTGCCAGCAGCTCCCTGGATTACACTGAAGCTTTCTTT
14,TRBD1,TRBV27,TRBJ1-5,-,CASSYDRGGQPQHF,TGTGCCAGCAGCTATGACAGGGGCGGCCAGCCCCAGCATTTT
17,-,TRBV4-1,TRBJ2-5,-,CASSQVAGIMYQETQYF,TGCGCCAGCAGCCAAGTGGCAGGGATAATGTACCAAGAGACCCAGTACTTC
10,-,TRBV6-5,TRBJ1-1,-,CASRTREAFF,TGTGCCAGCCGGACCCGTGAAGCTTTCTTT
13,TRBD1,TRBV6-6,TRBJ1-1,-,CASTQGQPTEAFF,TGTGCCAGCACCCAGGGACAGCCCACTGAAGCTTTCTTT
12,-,TRBV29-1,TRBJ1-2,once,CSVDGGDYGYTF,TGCAGCGTTGATGGGGGGGACTATGGCTACACCTTC
16,-,TRBV6-5,TRBJ1-1,-,CASSYFPAGKITEAFF,TGTGCCAGCAGTTACTTCCCGGCGGGAAAGATCACTGAAGCTTTCTTT
15,-,TRBV4-2,TRBJ2-4,-,CASSQVLIAKNIQYF,TGTGCCAGCAGCCAAGTATTAATAGCCAAAAACATTCAGTACTTC
15,-,TRBV6-1,TRBJ2-7,-,CASSPVDRDGYEQYF,TGTGCCAGCAGTCCCGTTGACCGGGACGGCTACGAGCAGTACTTC
13,-,TRBV10-1,TRBJ1-3,few,CASTREEGNTIYF,TGCGCCAGCACTAGGGAAGAAGGAAACACCATATATTTT
16,TRBD2,TRBV5-6,TRBJ2-1,-,CASSLSYISGRGEQFF,TGTGCCAGCAGCTTGAGTTATATTAGCGGGAGAGGTGAGCAGTTCTTC
15,-,TRBV9,TRBJ2-3,-,CASSVDWGNTDTQYF,TGTGCCAGCAGCGTAGATTGGGGGAACACAGATACGCAGTATTTT
13,-,TRBV12-2,TRBJ2-7,-,CASRLGSFYEQYF,TGTGCAAGTCGCCTAGGGTCTTTCTACGAGCAGTACTTC
15,TRBD2,TRBV7-9,TRBJ2-3,-,CASSISGLFTDTQYF,TGTGCCAGCAGCATTTCGGGACTATTCACAGATACGCAGTATTTT
16,TRBD1,TRBV7-9,TRBJ1-2,-,CASSLPTGGADYGYTF,TGTGCCAGCAGCTTACCCACAGGGGGCGCGGACTATGGCTACACCTTC
14,-,TRBV2,TRBJ2-5,medium-sized,CASGEEGRGETQYF,TGTGCCAGCGGGGAGGAGGGCAGAGGGGAGACCCAGTACTTC
15,TRBD2,TRBV29-1,TRBJ2-7,-,CSVWEAGSFSYEQYF,TGCAGCGTGTGGGAAGCGGGGAGCTTTTCCTACGAGCAGTACTTC
14,-,TRBV30,TRBJ2-7,-,CAWSLTEGSYEQYF,TGTGCCTGGAGTCTTACGGAGGGGTCCTACGAGCAGTACTTC
17,-,TRBV30,TRBJ1-5,-,CAWSGREWGASNQPQHF,TGTGCCTGGAGTGGAAGGGAATGGGGGGCGAGCAATCAGCCCCAGCATTTT
16,-,TRBV6-6,TRBJ1-5,-,CASSSHLGGSNQPQHF,TGTGCCAGCAGTTCTCATCTTGGGGGATCCAATCAGCCCCAGCATTTT
16,-,TRBV4-1,TRBJ1-5,-,CASSQDLASLNQPQHF,TGCGCCAGCAGCCAAGACTTAGCCAGCCTCAATCAGCCCCAGCATTTT
15,TRBD1,TRBV19,TRBJ1-5,-,CASSAPTGAGQPQHF,TGTGCCAGTAGTGCACCAACAGGGGCGGGTCAGCCCCAGCATTTT
15,TRBD2,TRBV7-6,TRBJ2-7,-,CASSAAGATSYEQYF,TGTGCCAGCAGTGCCGCGGGAGCTACCTCCTACGAGCAGTACTTC
15,-,TRBV5-1,TRBJ2-3,-,CASSLVGSGLDTQYF,TGCGCCAGCAGCTTGGTGGGATCGGGGTTAGATACGCAGTATTTT
16,TRBD1,TRBV5-4,TRBJ2-3,-,CASSSSRDRGPDTQYF,TGTGCCAGCAGCTCCAGCCGGGACAGGGGGCCAGATACGCAGTATTTT
15,-,TRBV7-2,TRBJ2-2,-,CASSLLDREFGELFF,TGTGCCAGCAGCTTATTAGACCGGGAGTTCGGGGAGCTGTTTTTT
15,TRBD1,TRBV7-2,TRBJ2-2,-,CASSTKTGGTGELFF,TGTGCCAGCAGCACCAAAACAGGGGGTACCGGGGAGCTGTTTTTT
13,-,TRBV19,TRBJ1-1,once,CASSIGGNTEAFF,TGTGCCAGTAGTATAGGGGGTAACACTGAAGCTTTCTTT
14,TRBD1,TRBV7-3,TRBJ2-1,-,CASSSDDRGHEQFF,TGTGCCAGCAGCTCCGATGACAGGGGCCATGAGCAGTTCTTC
15,-,TRBV18,TRBJ1-2,-,CASSPRTVQDYGYTF,TGTGCCAGCTCACCGAGGACAGTCCAGGACTATGGCTACACCTTC
14,-,TRBV11-2,TRBJ2-7,-,CASSQPEWGYEQYF,TGTGCCAGCAGCCAACCCGAATGGGGCTACGAGCAGTACTTC
16,-,TRBV2,TRBJ1-4,-,CASSDARGSSNEKLFF,TGTGCCAGCAGTGATGCGCGTGGCAGCTCTAATGAAAAACTGTTTTTT